This is a list of T cell receptor beta chains from one sample in a study of shared clonotypes between healthy human individuals. Assay used: immunoSEQ multiplex PCR; TCRdb lists only in-frame clones, some missing. The data contain 600,000 to 750,000 clones, approximately 77% of them singletons. The specimen sequenced was memory CD4+ T cells sorted from blood. These receptors all come from a woman aged 25 to 39 in good health. The CDR3 runs from the conserved cysteine through the conserved F or W. Clone size appears in some rows only: once, few, many, or a class for an expanded clone.

>TRBV9|TRBJ2-1|.
CASSTQSRGYEQFF
>TRBV10-3|TRBJ2-1|few
CAISRASKGGNEQFF
>TRBV4-2|TRBJ2-5|.
CASSPLGRSETQYF
>TRBV7-2|TRBJ2-2|.
CASSPPTRSGELFF
>TRBV28|TRBJ1-1|.
CASSKGQVPNTEAFF
>TRBV5-1|TRBJ2-1|.
CASSLEPGRYNEQFF
>TRBV28|TRBJ2-1|many
CASRLAGYNEQFF
>TRBV6-6|TRBJ1-3|.
CASSSQGYSGNTIYF
>TRBV5-1|TRBJ2-2|.
CASSRQGTGELFF
>TRBV4-1|TRBJ2-3|.
CASGGSGEVTQYF
>TRBV14|TRBJ2-1|once
CASSQDLLRSLNEQFF
>TRBV30|TRBJ1-2|.
CALYGYTF
>TRBV18|TRBJ1-3|few
CASSPPLVSGNTIYF
>TRBV19|TRBJ1-2|.
CASSIYGRANYGYTF
>TRBV5-1|TRBJ2-1|once
CASSIGQPPYNEQFF